The 32 T cell receptor beta chains presented below share a single source sample, sequenced in a study of blood T cell repertoires in COVID-19. TCRdb's table, derived via immunoSEQ multiplex PCR, lists solely in-frame clones and lacks some. This table holds about 300,000 clones, approximately 85% found once. The sample consisted of peripheral blood. Every receptor here comes from a human donor in a cohort sampled during active COVID-19.

The rearrangement links TRBV27 to TRBJ2-7, with a tentative D call TRBD2 (6 bases). The ends were cut back, 2 bases at V and 4 bases at J, with 12 bases in the middle. CDR1 is MNHEY, CDR2 SMNVEV, per germline (reference sequence). The CDR3 is made up of 14 amino acids. DNA for the CDR3: TGTGCCAGCAGTTTAGGAGGGCCGTATTACGAGCAGTACTTC. Translated, it gives CASSLGGPYYEQYF.

The chain combines TRBV15 with TRBJ2-3; 9 bases match TRBD1. Trimming at V came to 5 bases and at J to 4 bases, leaving 4 bases not matched to a gene. In germline, CDR1 is LNHNV, CDR2 YYDKDF (reference sequence). The CDR3 is 14 amino acids. The CDR3 sequence is CATSGRTGADTQYF. DNA of the CDR3: TGTGCCACCAGCGGGAGGACAGGGGCAGATACGCAGTATTTT.

This chain connects TRBV28 to TRBJ1-2; TRBD1 matches 11 bases. Germline assignment: CDR1 MDHEN and CDR2 SYDVKM. This CDR3 has 16 amino acids. J gave up 7 bases and V 9 bases, and 16 bases lay outside the gene matches. In DNA form, the CDR3 reads TGTGCCAGTCAAGGACAGGGGGCGAATCATGCTTTTGGCTACACCTTC. Translating it yields CASQGQGANHAFGYTF.

V gene TRBV7-2 combines with J gene TRBJ2-1, with D unresolved. Deletions cut 5 bases from V and 7 bases from J, with 15 bases between. There are 14 residues in the CDR3. The germline CDR1 and CDR2 sequences are SGHTA and FQGNSA. This CDR3 reads CASSPEIIWNEQFF. CDR3 coding DNA: TGTGCCAGCAGCCCGGAGATCATTTGGAATGAGCAGTTCTTC.

The V and J genes are TRBV7-2 and TRBJ2-3; a weak D match, TRBD2 (6 bases). Trimming left V 5 bases short and J 2 bases short, with 14 bases between. The CDR3 length is 15 residues. CDR1 is SGHTA and CDR2 is FQGNSA in the germline V gene. As DNA, the CDR3 is TGTGCCAGCAGCAAACGGGGGTGGGCCACAGATACGCAGTATTTT. The encoded protein is CASSKRGWATDTQYF.

The rearrangement links TRBV7-3 to TRBJ2-2; D unclear. The V and J ends lost 4 bases and 7 bases respectively, with 4 bases between them. CDR3 length equals 11 residues. Germline loops: CDR1 SGHTA, CDR2 FQGTGA. The CDR3 sequence is CASSSNGELFF. CDR3 nucleotides: TGTGCCAGCAGCTCAAACGGGGAGCTGTTTTTT.

V and J are TRBV6-5 and TRBJ1-5; D gene ambiguous. The ends were cut back, 6 bases at V and 4 bases at J, with 13 bases in the middle. The CDR3 totals 14 residues. The V gene's germline CDR1 is MNHEY and CDR2 SVGAGI. CDR3 in amino acids: CASREHSGNQPQHF. The CDR3 DNA is TGTGCCAGCAGAGAGCACTCCGGGAATCAGCCCCAGCATTTT.

The rearrangement joins TRBV5-1 to TRBJ2-7, with D uncertain. Germline V CDR1 and CDR2: SGHRS, YFSETQ. This CDR3 is built from 15 residues. Trimming took 2 bases from V and 5 from J, leaving 17 bases between them. The CDR3 spells CASSLNQGGLDEQYF. The CDR3 region has the DNA TGCGCCAGCAGCTTAAATCAAGGCGGTTTAGACGAGCAGTACTTC.

The V call is TRBV6-2 or TRBV6-3, the J call TRBJ2-3; TRBD2 matches at 7 bases. The V and J ends lost 2 bases and 1 base, in that order; junction bases with no gene match: 6. Germline V gives CDR1 MNHEY, CDR2 SVGEGT. This CDR3 has 16 residues. The CDR3 loop is CASSYHVGGGTDTQYF. The CDR3 coding sequence is TGTGCCAGCAGTTACCATGTGGGAGGGGGCACAGATACGCAGTATTTT.

In this sample, this clone turned up a few times. The rearrangement joins TRBV12-3 or TRBV12-4 to TRBJ2-7, with TRBD1 identical over 7 bases. CDR3 size: 13 residues. J was trimmed by 3 bases and V by 8 bases; bases with no gene match: 7. The CDR3 sequence is CASPTGVDYEQYF. The CDR3 nucleotides are TGTGCCAGCCCAACAGGGGTGGACTACGAGCAGTACTTC.

The V call is TRBV19, the J call TRBJ2-7, with a possible D match to TRBD1 (5 bases). The CDR3 contains 16 residues. Looked up from germline, CDR1 is LNHDA and CDR2 is SQIVND (reference sequence). Trimming cost V 4 bases and J 2 bases, with 18 bases left between them. The CDR3 DNA sequence: TGTGCCAGTAGTACTTCACCACGGACATCTGCCTACGAGCAGTACTTC. This sequence encodes CASSTSPRTSAYEQYF.

This chain uses TRBV18 with TRBJ1-2; 10 nucleotides agree with TRBD1. Germline-derived CDR1 and CDR2 are KGHSH and LQKENI. The CDR3 is 16 amino acids. Unmatched junction bases numbered 10, after V lost 0 bases and J lost 9 bases. The CDR3, as DNA: TGTGCCAGCTCACCACCCTTCGGACAGGGGGGTTTTAGCTACACCTTC. Translating gives CASSPPFGQGGFSYTF.

In DNA form, the CDR3 reads TGTGCCAGCAGTTTAACAGGGATTGAGAAGGAGCTGTTTTTT. This translates into CASSLTGIEKELFF. The chain uses TRBV28 and TRBJ2-2; possible D gene TRBD1, 6 bases. Trimming stripped 2 bases from V and 10 bases from J, with 14 bases between. CDR3 length: 14 residues. The germline V gene has CDR1 MDHEN and CDR2 SYDVKM.

This rearrangement joins TRBV18 to TRBJ1-4, with a tentative D call TRBD1 (6 bases). V lost 6 bases and J lost 4, with 9 bases in between. The germline V gene has CDR1 KGHSH and CDR2 LQKENI. The CDR3 contains 13 residues. CDR3 residues: CASSRDNNEKLFF. The CDR3 DNA reads TGTGCCAGCTCCAGGGACAATAATGAAAAACTGTTTTTT.

The genes are TRBV7-7 and TRBJ2-1; 11 nucleotides align to TRBD2. The germline gives CDR1 SSHAT, CDR2 FNYEAQ (reference sequence). V trimming: 6 bases; J trimming: 0 bases; junction bases outside the gene matches: 7. This CDR3 comprises 17 residues. The CDR3 here is CASSKLAGVSSYNEQFF. The DNA of the CDR3 is TGTGCCAGCAGTAAACTAGCGGGAGTAAGCTCCTACAATGAGCAGTTCTTC. Variable domain in full (rest from reference TRBV7-7 and TRBJ2-1): GAGVSQSPRYKVTKRGQDVTLRCDPISSHATLYWYQQALGQGPEFLTYFNYEAQPDKSGLPSDRFSAERPEGSISTLTIQRTEQRDSAMYRCASSKLAGVSSYNEQFFGPGTRLTVL.

This clone was detected only once. J is TRBJ1-6 and V is TRBV19; the D gene is possibly TRBD1 (6 bases). Per germline, CDR1 LNHDA and CDR2 SQIVND (reference sequence). With 10 bases removed from V and 6 bases from J, the gap between germline ends came to 13 bases. The CDR3 consists of 13 residues. For the CDR3, the DNA is TGTGCCAACAAAGACAGGCGTAATTCACCCCTCCACTTT. It is translated as CANKDRRNSPLHF.

The rearrangement uses TRBV6-5 and TRBJ1-5; D gene unclear. The CDR3 is 14 amino acids. Germline V gene lookup returns CDR1 MNHEY and CDR2 SVGAGI. V was clipped by 4 bases and J by 1 base, with 8 bases between them. The CDR3 DNA is TGTGCCAGCAGTTTAGAGGTGAGCAATCAGCCCCAGCATTTT. Its protein product is CASSLEVSNQPQHF.

V is TRBV27 and J is TRBJ2-7; D is perhaps TRBD1 (5 bases). The CDR3 runs to 11 residues. With 6 bases removed from V and 12 bases from J, the gap between germline ends came to 15 bases. Per germline, CDR1 MNHEY and CDR2 SMNVEV (reference sequence). In DNA, the CDR3 is TGTGCCAGCAGCCACAACGGACAACCGTACTTC. It is translated as CASSHNGQPYF.

The chain recombines TRBV7-2 with TRBJ2-5; 8 positions agree with TRBD2. V dropped 6 bases and J dropped 1; count of bases not matched to a gene: 4. Germline values: CDR1 SGHTA, CDR2 FQGNSA. The CDR3 has 14 amino acids. In DNA form, the CDR3 reads TGTGCCAGCAGTAACGGACTAGCCCAAGAGACCCAGTACTTC. Protein: CASSNGLAQETQYF.

V usage is TRBV5-1 and J usage is TRBJ2-1, with 8 nucleotides matching TRBD2. Per germline, CDR1 SGHRS and CDR2 YFSETQ. CDR3 length: 15 residues. V shed 4 bases and J 3 bases; nucleotides not matched to a gene: 6. CDR3 nucleotide sequence: TGCGCCAGCAGCCTAACTAGCGGCCGCTACAATGAGCAGTTCTTC. It yields the protein CASSLTSGRYNEQFF. Full variable domain (rest looked up from reference TRBV5-1 and TRBJ2-1): KAGVTQTPRYLIKTRGQQVTLSCSPISGHRSVSWYQQTPGQGLQFLFEYFSETQRNKGNFPGRFSGRQFSNSRSEMNVSTLELGDSALYLCASSLTSGRYNEQFFGPGTRLTVL.

The chain is built from TRBV20-1 and TRBJ2-3; D gene unclear. The CDR3 is 11 residues long. CDR1 DFQATT and CDR2 SNEGSKA come from the germline V gene (reference sequence). V was shortened by 3 bases and J by 6 bases, with 7 bases between the two germline ends. The CDR3 loop is CSARLQDTQYF. CDR3 nucleotide sequence: TGCAGTGCTAGGCTTCAGGATACGCAGTATTTT.

The chain joins TRBV6-5 to TRBJ2-3; TRBD1 matches at 9 bases. The V gene end was trimmed by 5 bases and the J gene end by 4 bases; junction bases not matched to a gene: 7. Germline V gene data show CDR1 as MNHEY and CDR2 as SVGAGI. The CDR3 extends over 15 amino acids. The CDR3 here is CASSPGTGRSDTQYF. In nucleotides, the CDR3 is TGTGCCAGCAGTCCCGGGACAGGGAGATCAGATACGCAGTATTTT.

The rearrangement links TRBV6-5 to TRBJ2-1, with D possibly TRBD2 on 5 matching bases. V was trimmed by 8 bases and J by 12 bases, leaving 26 bases between them. Germline loops: CDR1 MNHEY, CDR2 SVGAGI. This CDR3 is built from 15 residues. CDR3 nucleotides: TGTGCCAGCCTTCCCGGGCCCTTCAACAGTGCGGGGCAGTTCTTC. Its protein is CASLPGPFNSAGQFF.

This chain links TRBV13 with TRBJ2-7; TRBD1 matches 8 bases. CDR1 PRHDT and CDR2 FYEKMQ come from the germline V gene (reference sequence). V shed 3 bases and J 4 bases; nucleotides not matched to a gene: 5. The CDR3 is made up of 14 amino acids. In DNA form, the CDR3 reads TGTGCCAGCAGCTTCGGGACAGGCCGTTACGAGCAGTACTTC. Encoded protein: CASSFGTGRYEQYF.

The gene calls are TRBV5-4 and TRBJ2-3; TRBD2 matches 9 bases. The CDR3 is 17 amino acids. The V gene end was trimmed by 2 bases and the J gene end by 2 bases; junction bases not matched to a gene: 9. Germline CDR1 reads SGHNT; CDR2 reads YYREEE (reference sequence). CDR3 in amino acids: CASSFPGTSHNTDTQYF. CDR3 DNA sequence: TGTGCCAGCAGCTTTCCCGGGACTAGCCATAACACAGATACGCAGTATTTT.

This chain uses TRBV18 with TRBJ2-1; D is undetermined. The CDR3 totals 16 residues. Germline V gene sequence: CDR1 KGHSH, CDR2 LQKENI. Trimming pared 6 bases from V and 1 base from J, leaving 16 bases between. The CDR3 loop reads CASSPLPRPSYNEQFF. The DNA for the CDR3 is TGTGCCAGCTCCCCCTTGCCCAGGCCTTCCTACAATGAGCAGTTCTTC. The variable domain in full, with the rest retrieved from reference TRBV18 and TRBJ2-1, is NAGVMQNPRHLVRRRGQEARLRCSPMKGHSHVYWYRQLPEEGLKFMVYLQKENIIDESGMPKERFSAEFPKEGPSILRIQQVVRGDSAAYFCASSPLPRPSYNEQFFGPGTRLTVL.

The chain links TRBV6-1 to TRBJ1-2; TRBD1 matches 7 bases. The CDR3 length is 16 residues. Trimming took 2 bases from V and 8 from J; bases not matched to a gene: 14. Per the germline V gene, CDR1 is MNHNS and CDR2 is SASEGT. This CDR3 reads CASSEQGTLRGQGYTF. CDR3 in DNA: TGTGCCAGCAGTGAACAGGGAACACTGCGGGGACAGGGCTACACCTTC.

The CDR3 DNA follows: TGTGCCAGCAGCCGTCGGGACTACTATTCCTACGAGCAGTACTTC. Its protein is CASSRRDYYSYEQYF. The chain recombines TRBV5-8 with TRBJ2-7; TRBD2 matches at 7 bases. The V gene end was trimmed by 4 bases and the J gene end by 1 base; junction bases not matched to a gene: 8. The germline gives CDR1 SGHTS, CDR2 YDEGEE. There are 15 residues in the CDR3.

J is TRBJ2-3 and V is TRBV4-2; a possible D gene is TRBD2 (5 bases). Germline V lookup: CDR1 LGHNA, CDR2 YNFKEQ. The CDR3 runs 16 residues. The germline V and J ends were trimmed by 1 base and 3 bases, with 14 bases remaining between them. The CDR3 sequence: CASSQVGAELTDTQYF. CDR3 nucleotides: TGTGCCAGCAGCCAAGTCGGAGCGGAGTTAACAGATACGCAGTATTTT.

V is TRBV19 and J is TRBJ1-4; D is unresolved. This CDR3 spans 11 amino acids. Trimming cost V 3 bases and J 14 bases, with 10 bases left between them. CDR1 and CDR2 from the germline V gene are LNHDA and SQIVND (reference sequence). CDR3 loop: CASSMGLDLFF. The CDR3 DNA reads as TGTGCCAGTAGTATGGGTCTAGATCTGTTTTTT.

This clone was picked up a small number of times. The chain couples TRBV4-1 to TRBJ1-3, with 11 bases lining up with TRBD1. V was clipped by 0 bases and J by 7 bases; unmatched bases: 5. The CDR3 runs 16 residues. Per the germline V gene, CDR1 is MGHRA and CDR2 is YSYEKL. This CDR3 reads CASSQDRDRGLNTIYF. CDR3 bases: TGCGCCAGCAGCCAAGATCGGGACAGGGGGTTGAACACCATATATTTT.

This clone has at least ten counts. V and J are TRBV4-1 and TRBJ1-2; 8 bases align to TRBD1. Germline trimming cut 4 bases from V and 1 base from J; bases unmatched to any gene: 2. The CDR3 runs 14 residues. CDR1 and CDR2 (germline): MGHRA, YSYEKL. The CDR3 spells CASSRTGLNYGYTF. The CDR3 DNA sequence: TGCGCCAGCAGCCGGACAGGGCTTAACTATGGCTACACCTTC.